This T cell receptor beta chain was profiled in a study of control samples from healthy donors and cancer patients. Measured with immunoSEQ multiplex PCR; TCRdb has only the in-frame clones, and not every one. The data contain tens of thousands of clones, over 65% of them singletons. CDR1 and CDR2 (germline): LGHDT, YNNKEL (reference sequence). V lost 4 bases to trimming and J lost 3 bases, with 22 bases between them. The CDR3 covers 18 residues. The TCR comes from a male donor with melanoma. Sequenced input: formalin-fixed, paraffin-embedded tissue. The V and J genes are TRBV3-1 (or the pseudogene TRBV3-2) and TRBJ2-1; D perhaps matches TRBD1 (6 bases). CDR3 sequence reads: CASSPHRAQGRVYNEQFF. Written as DNA, the CDR3 is TGTGCCAGCAGCCCTCACAGGGCCCAGGGCAGGGTCTACAATGAGCAGTTCTTC.